These 17 T cell receptor beta chains originate from one sample sequenced in a study of naive and memory T cell subsets. An equimolar mix of two oligonucleotides served as the beta constant-region primer for TRBC1 and TRBC2. The ligated cDNA underwent four PCR rounds using SP2 and nested alpha and beta constant-region primers. Each CDR3 protein gets one entry after TCRdb re-called the UMI-ligation and nested PCR reads with MiXCR. Of about 82,000 distinct CDR3 sequences listed, 8% to 9.5% are singletons. The sequencing input was naive CD8+ T cells from blood. The receptors stem from a human donor in good health.

This clonotype was counted ten times or more. The rearrangement uses TRBV27 and TRBJ2-3; 10 bases line up with TRBD2. Germline V lookup: CDR1 MNHEY, CDR2 SMNVEV (reference sequence). Trimming at V came to 8 bases and at J to 3 bases, leaving 11 bases not matched to a gene. CDR3 length: 16 amino acids. CDR3 region: CASQPLAGVSTDTQYF. The DNA for the CDR3 is TGTGCCAGCCAACCGCTAGCGGGAGTGAGTACAGATACGCAGTATTTT.

This clonotype turned up a few times. This rearrangement joins TRBV27 to TRBJ2-1, with 8 bases aligning to TRBD1. Germline V gene sequence: CDR1 MNHEY, CDR2 SMNVEV (reference sequence). With V trimmed by 6 bases and J by 8 bases, 6 bases remained unmatched. CDR3 size: 13 residues. In DNA form, the CDR3 reads TGTGCCAGCAGCCGGGACAGGCAGGATGAGCAGTTCTTC. Its protein product is CASSRDRQDEQFF.

The table lists this clonotype with many counts. The chain uses TRBV6-1 and TRBJ1-1; D unresolved. The V and J ends lost 6 bases and 4 bases respectively, with 9 bases between them. This CDR3 spans 12 amino acids. Germline CDR1 is MNHNS and CDR2 is SASEGT. The chain's CDR3 is CASSTVPTEAFF. The CDR3 DNA sequence: TGTGCCAGCAGCACAGTTCCCACTGAAGCTTTCTTT.

There are many counts of this clonotype. The chain combines TRBV4-3 with TRBJ2-7, with TRBD1 as a possible D gene (5 bases). V lost 0 bases to trimming and J lost 7 bases, with 13 bases between them. CDR1 and CDR2 from the germline V gene are LGHNA and YSLEER. The CDR3 covers 14 residues. The CDR3 region has the DNA TGCGCCAGCAGCCAAGACAGAGCAGGGCGGGAGCAGTACTTC. Translated, it gives CASSQDRAGREQYF.

This clonotype was counted between two and nine times. This CDR3 reads CASSLNRGRTDTQYF. CDR3 bases: TGTGCCAGCAGCTTAAACAGGGGGCGTACAGATACGCAGTATTTT. The chain recombines TRBV5-5 with TRBJ2-3; 9 bases are shared with TRBD1. The V and J ends lost 2 bases and 3 bases, in that order; junction bases with no gene match: 4. CDR3 length: 15 residues. CDR1 and CDR2 from the germline V gene are SGHKS and YYEKEE (reference sequence). Together with reference TRBV5-5 and TRBJ2-3, the CDR3 gives the full variable domain: DAGVTQSPTHLIKTRGQQVTLRCSPISGHKSVSWYQQVLGQGPQFIFQYYEKEERGRGNFPDRFSARQFPNYSSELNVNALLLGDSALYLCASSLNRGRTDTQYFGPGTRLTVL.

In this sample, this clonotype turned up a few times. The V gene is TRBV28, the J gene TRBJ2-7; D is unresolved. CDR1 is MDHEN, CDR2 SYDVKM, per germline. With 8 bases removed from V and 3 bases from J, the gap between germline ends came to 14 bases. This CDR3 comprises 13 residues. CDR3 nucleotide sequence: TGTGCCAGCGGAGCTTTCGATTTCTACGAGCAGTACTTC. Translation gives CASGAFDFYEQYF.

This clonotype was found many times. The J gene is TRBJ1-1, the V gene TRBV4-1; unclear D gene. Trimming pared 2 bases from V and 4 bases from J, leaving 8 bases between. The CDR3 covers 13 residues. The germline V gene encodes CDR1 MGHRA and CDR2 YSYEKL. In DNA form, the CDR3 reads TGCGCCAGCAGCCAACTCCCTAGCACTGAAGCTTTCTTT. This gives the protein CASSQLPSTEAFF.

This clonotype was counted ten times or more. J is TRBJ2-5 and V is TRBV15, with D unclear. This CDR3 contains 14 residues. Germline-derived CDR1 and CDR2 are LNHNV and YYDKDF (reference sequence). Trimming removed 1 base at V and 8 bases at J, with 14 bases between. In DNA, the CDR3 is TGTGCCACCAGCAGAGGTCCGGACCAAGGAACCCAGTACTTC. Residues: CATSRGPDQGTQYF.

Ten or more counts support this clonotype. This chain joins TRBV28 and TRBJ1-5; TRBD1 agrees at 7 bases. Germline trimming cut 6 bases from V and 6 bases from J; bases unmatched to any gene: 11. CDR3 length equals 15 residues. Germline lookup yields CDR1 MDHEN and CDR2 SYDVKM. This CDR3 is CASRQTGTFGQPQHF. CDR3 nucleotides: TGTGCCAGCAGACAGACAGGGACGTTTGGTCAGCCCCAGCATTTT.

The sample holds a few counts of this clonotype. The rearrangement links TRBV16 to TRBJ2-3; D might be TRBD1 (6 bases). CDR1 and CDR2 from the germline V gene are KGHSY and FQNENV. This CDR3 comprises 16 residues. The V end lost 2 bases, the J end lost 0 bases, and 12 bases lay between the germline ends. This chain's CDR3 is CASSQLETGSTDTQYF. Here the CDR3 DNA reads TGTGCCAGCAGCCAACTGGAGACAGGAAGCACAGATACGCAGTATTTT.

V gene TRBV25-1 combines with J gene TRBJ2-1, with 7 bases aligning to TRBD2. J was trimmed by 5 bases and V by 2 bases; bases with no gene match: 12. Per germline, CDR1 MGHDK and CDR2 SYGVNS. The CDR3 loop spans 17 amino acids. CDR3 nucleotide sequence: TGTGCCAGCAGTGAAGGAGGACTAGGGTTTCTCGACAATGAGCAGTTCTTC. This encodes CASSEGGLGFLDNEQFF.

The sample holds many counts of this clonotype. The J gene is TRBJ2-3, the V gene TRBV5-6; D may be TRBD2 (6 bases). V shed 4 bases and J shed 4 bases, with 16 bases lying between them. CDR3 length: 15 residues. Germline-derived CDR1 and CDR2 are SGHDT and YYEEEE. CDR3: CASSGGTTRADTQYF. The CDR3 bases are TGTGCCAGCAGCGGAGGGACCACGAGGGCAGATACGCAGTATTTT. Combining the CDR3 with reference TRBV5-6 and TRBJ2-3 gives the whole variable domain DAGVTQSPTHLIKTRGQQVTLRCSPKSGHDTVSWYQQALGQGPQFIFQYYEEEERQRGNFPDRFSGHQFPNYSSELNVNALLLGDSALYLCASSGGTTRADTQYFGPGTRLTVL.

This clonotype came up a few times. CDR3 residues: CSARDVKLNEQFF. CDR3 DNA: TGCAGTGCTAGAGATGTGAAGCTCAATGAGCAGTTCTTC. The chain has TRBV20-1 and TRBJ2-1; D is ambiguous. Germline-derived CDR1 and CDR2 are DFQATT and SNEGSKA (reference sequence). The CDR3 contains 13 residues. V was shortened by 0 bases and J by 6 bases, with 9 bases between the two germline ends.

This clonotype was detected only a few times. The rearrangement links TRBV27 to TRBJ1-2; 10 bases match TRBD1. Germline trimming cut 2 bases from V and 4 bases from J; bases unmatched to any gene: 4. The CDR3 spans 15 residues. Germline V gene data show CDR1 as MNHEY and CDR2 as SMNVEV (reference sequence). CDR3 sequence (DNA): TGTGCCAGCAGTTTACGACAGGGGGCGATCTATGGCTACACCTTC. Translating it yields CASSLRQGAIYGYTF.

In its sample, this clonotype was seen a few times. The V and J genes are TRBV7-6 and TRBJ1-2, with 7 bases identical to TRBD1. The CDR3 extends over 15 amino acids. Germline assignment: CDR1 SGHVS and CDR2 FNYEAQ. The V and J ends lost 5 bases and 4 bases, in that order; junction bases with no gene match: 10. The CDR3 here is CASSPVRQGGYGYTF. As DNA, the CDR3 is TGTGCCAGCAGCCCTGTTCGACAGGGCGGCTATGGCTACACCTTC.

This clonotype was picked up many times. Germline and junction disagree at one end, which may indicate a read error. The chain links TRBV7-6 to TRBJ2-3; 8 bases match TRBD2. CDR3 length: 15 residues. Germline lookup yields CDR1 SGHVS and CDR2 FNYEAQ. CDR3 coding DNA: TGTGCCAGCAGCCCTTCTAGCGGGTACACACATACGCAGTATTTT. This gives the protein CASSPSSGYTHTQYF.

This clonotype was picked up many times. The chain links TRBV19 to TRBJ2-7, with no clear D. The germline V and J ends were trimmed by 9 bases and 2 bases, with 17 bases remaining between them. This CDR3 comprises 14 residues. Germline CDR1 and CDR2: LNHDA and SQIVND (reference sequence). The CDR3 DNA sequence: TGTGCCAGATCCCTCCCCCGGCCCCCCTACGAGCAGTACTTC. Protein product: CARSLPRPPYEQYF.